A selection of T cell receptor beta chains follows, all from one sample in a study of technical replicates of blood from several donors. The protocol was immunoSEQ multiplex PCR, while the TCRdb copy is restricted to in-frame clones and leaves out a portion. The repertoire includes approximately 59,000 clones, 86% of them detected once, and about 5% sits in the top ten. Specimen: PBMCs. Receptors were obtained from a human donor in good health. Some clones in this sample may be carry-over from other donors' samples. The CDR3 runs from the conserved cysteine through the conserved F or W. A D gene is named only where the DNA matches it firmly. Expanded clones get a size class; other rows say once, few or many, or leave the size out.

clone size: NA
V gene: TRBV7-2
J gene: TRBJ2-7
D gene: TRBD2
CDR3 DNA: TGTGCCAGCAGCTTAGGACTAGCAGGCTACGAGCAGTACTTC
CDR3 protein: CASSLGLAGYEQYF

clone size: NA
V gene: TRBV18
J gene: TRBJ2-3
D gene: TRBD1
CDR3 DNA: TGTGCCAGCTCACAGACAGGGGCTGCAGATACGCAGTATTTT
CDR3 protein: CASSQTGAADTQYF

clone size: few
V gene: TRBV5-4
J gene: TRBJ1-1
D gene: NA
CDR3 DNA: TGTGCCAGCAGCTTGGACAGGGTCACTGAAGCTTTCTTT
CDR3 protein: CASSLDRVTEAFF

clone size: NA
V gene: TRBV15
J gene: TRBJ1-2
D gene: NA
CDR3 DNA: TGTGCCACCAGCAGCCTGGGGGGGGCCCTAGGGAACTATGGCTACACCTTC
CDR3 protein: CATSSLGGALGNYGYTF

clone size: once
V gene: TRBV6-6
J gene: TRBJ2-7
D gene: TRBD2
CDR3 DNA: TGTGCCAGCAACCCGGGACTAGGGGTATACTACGAGCAGTACTTC
CDR3 protein: CASNPGLGVYYEQYF

clone size: NA
V gene: TRBV18
J gene: TRBJ2-1
D gene: TRBD2
CDR3 DNA: TGTGCCAGCTCACCGCAGGGAGGGTTCAATGAGCAGTTCTTC
CDR3 protein: CASSPQGGFNEQFF

clone size: NA
V gene: TRBV7-9
J gene: TRBJ2-7
D gene: TRBD1
CDR3 DNA: TGTGCCAGCACCCCATTGGACAGGTTGGGTTCCTACGAGCAGTACTTC
CDR3 protein: CASTPLDRLGSYEQYF

clone size: NA
V gene: TRBV4-1
J gene: TRBJ2-7
D gene: NA
CDR3 DNA: TGCGCCAGCAGCCAAAATTACAGGCCCCACCACGAGCAGTACTTC
CDR3 protein: CASSQNYRPHHEQYF

clone size: few
V gene: TRBV5-4
J gene: TRBJ2-7
D gene: TRBD1
CDR3 DNA: TGTGCCAGCAGCTTGAGTAGACAGGGTCTCGAGCAGTACTTC
CDR3 protein: CASSLSRQGLEQYF

clone size: NA
V gene: TRBV12-5
J gene: TRBJ1-5
D gene: TRBD1
CDR3 DNA: TGTGCTAGTGGTTCGCAGGCGGGACAGGCAAATCAGCCCCAGCATTTT
CDR3 protein: CASGSQAGQANQPQHF

clone size: NA
V gene: TRBV6-4
J gene: TRBJ1-1
D gene: NA
CDR3 DNA: TGTGCCAGCAGTGACTCTTTCGGCACTGAAGCTTTCTTT
CDR3 protein: CASSDSFGTEAFF

clone size: NA
V gene: TRBV4-1
J gene: TRBJ1-1
D gene: NA
CDR3 DNA: TGCGCCAGCAGCCAAGAGGAGCAGAACACTGAAGCTTTCTTT
CDR3 protein: CASSQEEQNTEAFF

clone size: NA
V gene: TRBV7-9
J gene: TRBJ2-7
D gene: TRBD1
CDR3 DNA: TGTGCCAGCAGCTTCCCCGGGACAGGGACCCCCTACGAGCAGTACTTC
CDR3 protein: CASSFPGTGTPYEQYF

clone size: few
V gene: TRBV7-9
J gene: TRBJ2-3
D gene: TRBD2
CDR3 DNA: TGTGCCAGCAGCTTAGCTCTAGGCGGGGGGGCATTCGATACGCAGTATTTT
CDR3 protein: CASSLALGGGAFDTQYF

clone size: NA
V gene: TRBV7-2
J gene: TRBJ1-2
D gene: NA
CDR3 DNA: TGTGCCAGCAGCTTAGAGAGGGTCTATGGCTACACCTTC
CDR3 protein: CASSLERVYGYTF

clone size: NA
V gene: TRBV5-4
J gene: TRBJ1-4
D gene: TRBD1
CDR3 DNA: TGTGCCAGCAGCCAGGGACAGGGCATTAATGAAAAACTGTTTTTT
CDR3 protein: CASSQGQGINEKLFF

clone size: once
V gene: TRBV2
J gene: TRBJ2-1
D gene: NA
CDR3 DNA: TGTGCCAGCAGATCTCGGGAGAGCACCTACAATGAGCAGTTCTTC
CDR3 protein: CASRSRESTYNEQFF

clone size: few
V gene: TRBV7-2
J gene: TRBJ2-5
D gene: TRBD1
CDR3 DNA: TGTGCCAGCAGCCGGGACAGAGAAGAGACCCAGTACTTC
CDR3 protein: CASSRDREETQYF

clone size: NA
V gene: TRBV6-5
J gene: TRBJ1-1
D gene: NA
CDR3 DNA: TGTGCCAGCAGACTGGACAGAATGAACACTGAAGCTTTCTTT
CDR3 protein: CASRLDRMNTEAFF

clone size: NA
V gene: TRBV7-9
J gene: TRBJ1-6
D gene: TRBD1
CDR3 DNA: TGTGCCAGCACCTGGGCAGGGGGCCGCTCACCCCTCCACTTT
CDR3 protein: CASTWAGGRSPLHF

clone size: NA
V gene: TRBV5-1
J gene: TRBJ2-7
D gene: NA
CDR3 DNA: TGCGCCAGCAGCTTGGAGTCCGCGAACTACGAGCAGTACTTC
CDR3 protein: CASSLESANYEQYF

clone size: NA
V gene: TRBV19
J gene: TRBJ1-5
D gene: NA
CDR3 DNA: TGTGCCAGTAGTAGCCGGGGAAGTCAGCCCCAGCATTTT
CDR3 protein: CASSSRGSQPQHF

clone size: NA
V gene: TRBV19
J gene: TRBJ1-4
D gene: NA
CDR3 DNA: TGTGCCAGTAGTACGACGGAGGGAGAAAAACTGTTTTTT
CDR3 protein: CASSTTEGEKLFF

clone size: NA
V gene: TRBV11-3
J gene: TRBJ2-1
D gene: NA
CDR3 DNA: TGTGCCAGCAGCTTGGGCCGGGGAAGGGATGAGCAGTTCTTC
CDR3 protein: CASSLGRGRDEQFF

clone size: once
V gene: TRBV10-3
J gene: TRBJ2-1
D gene: TRBD2
CDR3 DNA: TGTGCCATCAGTGAGTCACTAGCGGGAGTTACCCATGAGCAGTTCTTC
CDR3 protein: CAISESLAGVTHEQFF

clone size: NA
V gene: TRBV5-6
J gene: TRBJ2-3
D gene: TRBD2
CDR3 DNA: TGTGCCAGCAGCTTCGAAATTGGCGGGGGGAGCACAGATACGCAGTATTTT
CDR3 protein: CASSFEIGGGSTDTQYF

clone size: once
V gene: TRBV27
J gene: TRBJ2-7
D gene: NA
CDR3 DNA: TGTGCCAGCAGTCTCAGGGGGACTTCCTACGAGCAGTACTTC
CDR3 protein: CASSLRGTSYEQYF

clone size: NA
V gene: TRBV30
J gene: TRBJ1-5
D gene: NA
CDR3 DNA: TGTGCCTGGGACTCAGACGGGGGGAATCAGCCCCAGCATTTT
CDR3 protein: CAWDSDGGNQPQHF